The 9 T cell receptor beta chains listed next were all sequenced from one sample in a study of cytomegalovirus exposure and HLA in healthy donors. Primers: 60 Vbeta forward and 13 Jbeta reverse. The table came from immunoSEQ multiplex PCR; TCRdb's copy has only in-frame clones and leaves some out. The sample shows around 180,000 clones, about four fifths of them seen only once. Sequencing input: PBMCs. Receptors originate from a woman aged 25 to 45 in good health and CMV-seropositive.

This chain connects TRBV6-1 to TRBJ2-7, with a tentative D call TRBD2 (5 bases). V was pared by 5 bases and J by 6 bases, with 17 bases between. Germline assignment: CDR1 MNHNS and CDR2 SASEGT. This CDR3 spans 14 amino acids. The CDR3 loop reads CASSRTDQLIEQYF. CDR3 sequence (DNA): TGTGCCAGCAGTCGGACTGATCAACTAATCGAGCAGTACTTC.

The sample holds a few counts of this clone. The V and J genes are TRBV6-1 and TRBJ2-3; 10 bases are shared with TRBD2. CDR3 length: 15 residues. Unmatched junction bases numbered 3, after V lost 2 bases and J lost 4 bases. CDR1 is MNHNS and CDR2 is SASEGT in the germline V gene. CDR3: CASSELLAGADTQYF. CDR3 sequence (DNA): TGTGCCAGCAGTGAATTGCTAGCGGGAGCAGATACGCAGTATTTT.

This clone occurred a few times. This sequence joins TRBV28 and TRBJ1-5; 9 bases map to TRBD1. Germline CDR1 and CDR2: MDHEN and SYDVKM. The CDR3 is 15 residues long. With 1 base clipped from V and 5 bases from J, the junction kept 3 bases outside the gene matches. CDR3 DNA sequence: TGTGCCAGCAGTTTATACAGGGGGCGCGATCAGCCCCAGCATTTT. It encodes CASSLYRGRDQPQHF.

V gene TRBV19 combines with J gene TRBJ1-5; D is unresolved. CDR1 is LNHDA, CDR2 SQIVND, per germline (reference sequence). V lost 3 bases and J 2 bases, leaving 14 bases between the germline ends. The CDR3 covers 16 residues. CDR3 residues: CASSMLEGSGNQPQHF. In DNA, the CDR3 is TGTGCCAGTAGTATGTTGGAGGGATCGGGCAATCAGCCCCAGCATTTT.

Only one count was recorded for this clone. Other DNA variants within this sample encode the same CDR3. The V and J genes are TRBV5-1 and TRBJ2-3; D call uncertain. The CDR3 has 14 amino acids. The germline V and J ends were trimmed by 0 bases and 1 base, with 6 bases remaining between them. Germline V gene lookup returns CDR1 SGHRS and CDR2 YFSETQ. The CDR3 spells CASSLAVGTDTQYF. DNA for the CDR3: TGCGCCAGCAGCTTGGCAGTTGGCACAGATACGCAGTATTTT.

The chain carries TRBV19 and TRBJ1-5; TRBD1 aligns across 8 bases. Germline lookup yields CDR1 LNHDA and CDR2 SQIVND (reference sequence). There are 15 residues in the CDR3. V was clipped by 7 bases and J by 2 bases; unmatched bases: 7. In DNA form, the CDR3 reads TGTGCCAGTACCGTGGGACAGGTTGGCAATCAGCCCCAGCATTTT. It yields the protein CASTVGQVGNQPQHF.

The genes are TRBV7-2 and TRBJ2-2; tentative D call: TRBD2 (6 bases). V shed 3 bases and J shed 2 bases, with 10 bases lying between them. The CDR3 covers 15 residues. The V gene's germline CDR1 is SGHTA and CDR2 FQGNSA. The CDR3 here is CASSFGSGNTGELFF. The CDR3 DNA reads TGTGCCAGCAGCTTCGGTAGCGGTAACACCGGGGAGCTGTTTTTT.

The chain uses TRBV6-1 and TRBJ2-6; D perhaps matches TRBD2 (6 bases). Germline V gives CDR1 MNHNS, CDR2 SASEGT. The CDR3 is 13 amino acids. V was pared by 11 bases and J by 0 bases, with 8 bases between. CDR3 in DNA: TGTGCCGGAGGGCGCTCTGGGGCCAACGTCCTGACTTTC. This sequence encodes CAGGRSGANVLTF.

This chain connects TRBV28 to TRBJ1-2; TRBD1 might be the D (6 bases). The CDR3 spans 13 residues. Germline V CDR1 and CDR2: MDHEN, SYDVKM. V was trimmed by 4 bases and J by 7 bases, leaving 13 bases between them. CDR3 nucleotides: TGTGCCAGCAGTTCTACTCAGGGGTTTGGCTACACCTTC. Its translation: CASSSTQGFGYTF.